These 27 T cell receptor beta chains came from one sample sequenced in a study of T cell responses to AZD1222 COVID-19 vaccine. Data came from immunoSEQ multiplex PCR; TCRdb stores just in-frame clones and leaves some out. The sample shows about 160,000 clones, 90% to 95% of them seen only once. Sequenced here: peripheral blood, sampled 28 days after the second AZD1222 dose. These receptors were obtained from an adult who received the AZD1222 COVID-19 vaccine.

The V and J genes are TRBV3-1 (or the pseudogene TRBV3-2) and TRBJ1-1; TRBD1 aligns across 7 bases. CDR1 is LGHDT, CDR2 YNNKEL, per germline (reference sequence). CDR3 length equals 17 residues. After removal of 0 bases from V and 0 bases from J, the junction contained 7 bases not matched to a gene. This CDR3 is CASSQDGQQGLNTEAFF. The DNA for the CDR3 is TGTGCCAGCAGCCAAGATGGGCAACAGGGGTTGAACACTGAAGCTTTCTTT.

Note on this clone: Other DNA sequences in this specimen translate into the identical CDR3. The chain joins TRBV5-1 to TRBJ1-1, with D possibly being TRBD1 (5 bases). The CDR3 is 14 amino acids. Germline V gene sequence: CDR1 SGHRS, CDR2 YFSETQ. V was trimmed by 0 bases and J by 1 base, leaving 7 bases between them. The CDR3 coding sequence is TGCGCCAGCAGCTTGGGGGGGAGGAACACTGAAGCTTTCTTT. It encodes CASSLGGRNTEAFF.

V gene TRBV29-1 combines with J gene TRBJ1-2, with D perhaps matching TRBD1 (6 bases). There are 14 residues in the CDR3. V shed 7 bases and J shed 2 bases, with 17 bases lying between them. Looked up from germline, CDR1 is SQVTM and CDR2 is ANQGSEA. Here the CDR3 reads CSGGDQGRNYGYTF. CDR3 in DNA: TGCAGCGGGGGGGACCAGGGGCGAAACTATGGCTACACCTTC.

This clone was seen a single time. The chain recombines TRBV20-1 with TRBJ1-1, with D tentatively TRBD1 (6 bases). The germline V and J ends were trimmed by 6 bases and 6 bases, with 11 bases remaining between them. The CDR3 has 11 residues. Germline CDR1 reads DFQATT; CDR2 reads SNEGSKA (reference sequence). This CDR3 reads CSAGGGSEAFF. DNA of the CDR3: TGCAGTGCGGGAGGGGGATCTGAAGCTTTCTTT.

The chain recombines TRBV29-1 with TRBJ1-2, with D possibly TRBD1 on 6 matching bases. The CDR3 length is 15 residues. Looked up from germline, CDR1 is SQVTM and CDR2 is ANQGSEA. Between the trimmed V and J ends, which lost 4 bases and 4 bases, there was a span of 19 bases. The CDR3 DNA sequence: TGCAGCGTTGCGCTATACCCGGGACAAGTCTATGGCTACACCTTC. It translates to CSVALYPGQVYGYTF.

This clone was picked up a small number of times. The gene calls are TRBV11-3 and TRBJ1-2; D possibly corresponds to TRBD1 (6 bases). V was clipped by 3 bases and J by 4 bases, with 18 bases between them. The V gene's germline CDR1 is SGHNT and CDR2 YENEEA. CDR3 size: 16 residues. CDR3: CASSFVRDICSYGYTF. The CDR3, as DNA: TGTGCCAGCAGCTTCGTCCGGGACATTTGTTCCTATGGCTACACCTTC.

The chain uses TRBV5-1 and TRBJ2-5; TRBD1 matches at 9 bases. CDR1 is SGHRS, CDR2 YFSETQ, per germline. The trim removed 4 bases at V and 2 bases at J, leaving 6 bases unmatched. This CDR3 has 15 residues. CDR3 sequence (DNA): TGCGCCAGCAGCCGCCTCGGACAGGGGCAAGAGACCCAGTACTTC. Translated: CASSRLGQGQETQYF.

V is TRBV9 and J is TRBJ2-3; D is uncertain. Trimming removed 3 bases at V and 6 bases at J, with 14 bases between. CDR1 and CDR2 from the germline V gene are SGDLS and YYNGEE. CDR3 length equals 14 residues. CDR3 in amino acids: CASSADGNWDTQYF. The CDR3 bases are TGTGCCAGCAGCGCCGACGGTAATTGGGATACGCAGTATTTT.

This clone occurred once. The rearrangement joins TRBV6-5 to TRBJ1-1, with D hard to call. Germline CDR1 MNHEY, CDR2 SVGAGI. CDR3 length: 12 residues. V lost 5 bases and J 0 bases, leaving 4 bases between the germline ends. CDR3 residues: CASSRMNTEAFF. The DNA for the CDR3 is TGTGCCAGCAGTAGGATGAACACTGAAGCTTTCTTT.

The chain is built from TRBV2 and TRBJ1-6; D is possibly TRBD1 (5 bases). CDR3 length: 13 residues. Germline CDR1 SNHLY, CDR2 FYNNEI. Deletions cut 8 bases from V and 8 bases from J, with 13 bases between. The CDR3 loop is CASQGGLDSPLHF. Written as DNA, the CDR3 is TGTGCCAGCCAGGGCGGGTTGGATTCACCCCTCCACTTT.

This clone turned up a few times. V is TRBV7-3 and J is TRBJ2-1; 9 nucleotides line up with TRBD1. The CDR3 has 14 amino acids. Germline lookup yields CDR1 SGHTA and CDR2 FQGTGA. J was trimmed by 6 bases and V by 4 bases; bases with no gene match: 4. The CDR3 DNA reads as TGTGCCAGCAGCTCAACAGGGGGCGGCAATGAGCAGTTCTTC. Translated, it gives CASSSTGGGNEQFF.

The chain is built from TRBV18 and TRBJ1-6; weak D call: TRBD1 (5 bases). CDR3 length equals 15 residues. Germline V gene lookup returns CDR1 KGHSH and CDR2 LQKENI. Trimming shortened V by 0 bases and J by 7 bases, and 10 bases separated the two germline ends. CDR3 nucleotide sequence: TGTGCCAGCTCACCACCGGGACGGCCCAATTCACCCCTCCACTTT. Translating gives CASSPPGRPNSPLHF.

V is TRBV5-6 and J is TRBJ1-2; D remains unclear. Trimming removed 2 bases at V and 0 bases at J, with 17 bases between. The germline V gene has CDR1 SGHDT and CDR2 YYEEEE. The CDR3 is 17 residues long. The CDR3 DNA follows: TGTGCCAGCAGCTTTCTGCCAGCAACACCTTCTAACTATGGCTACACCTTC. Encoded protein: CASSFLPATPSNYGYTF. Full variable domain (outside the CDR3, taken from reference TRBV5-6 and TRBJ1-2): DAGVTQSPTHLIKTRGQQVTLRCSPKSGHDTVSWYQQALGQGPQFIFQYYEEEERQRGNFPDRFSGHQFPNYSSELNVNALLLGDSALYLCASSFLPATPSNYGYTFGSGTRLTVV.

The chain combines TRBV29-1 with TRBJ1-2; D possibly corresponds to TRBD1 (5 bases). The V end was cut by 3 bases, the J end by 4 bases, with 24 bases between. The CDR3 length is 17 residues. The germline V gene has CDR1 SQVTM and CDR2 ANQGSEA. CDR3 DNA: TGCAGCGTTGAGGGAGGACACACCGAACCAAGGGGCTATGGCTACACCTTC. The encoded protein is CSVEGGHTEPRGYGYTF.

This clone showed up just once. The genes are TRBV29-1 and TRBJ1-2; weak D call: TRBD1 (5 bases). Trimming left V 3 bases short and J 0 bases short, with 11 bases between. CDR3 length equals 14 residues. CDR1 is SQVTM, CDR2 ANQGSEA, per germline. The CDR3 region is CSVEVRGPNYGYTF. CDR3 DNA: TGCAGCGTTGAGGTTCGGGGCCCTAACTATGGCTACACCTTC.

The gene calls are TRBV5-1 and TRBJ1-1; D is ambiguous. This CDR3 region has 15 residues. V was clipped by 2 bases and J by 4 bases, with 15 bases between them. The germline gives CDR1 SGHRS, CDR2 YFSETQ. The CDR3 nucleotides read TGCGCCAGCAGCTTCTCGGATAACGTCGGCACTGAAGCTTTCTTT. Its translation is CASSFSDNVGTEAFF.

The chain uses TRBV4-2 and TRBJ2-6; D ambiguous. V was cut by 4 bases and J by 0 bases, with 13 bases left in between. The CDR3 is made up of 17 amino acids. Germline values: CDR1 LGHNA, CDR2 YNFKEQ. Here the CDR3 DNA reads TGTGCCAGCAGCCCACGGGCCACAAGCTCTGGGGCCAACGTCCTGACTTTC. Its protein is CASSPRATSSGANVLTF.

This chain's CDR3 is CASSSRGPNEQFF. The CDR3 DNA reads TGTGCCAGCAGTTCGCGGGGGCCAAATGAGCAGTTCTTC. V is TRBV6-2 or TRBV6-3 and J is TRBJ2-1; D is perhaps TRBD2 (7 bases). CDR1 is MNHEY, CDR2 SVGEGT, per germline. V lost 4 bases and J lost 7, with 11 bases in between. This CDR3 contains 13 residues.

The chain has TRBV3-1 (or the pseudogene TRBV3-2) and TRBJ1-2; 7 bases align to TRBD1. With 3 bases clipped from V and 4 bases from J, the junction kept 5 bases outside the gene matches. This CDR3 is built from 14 residues. CDR1 is LGHDT, CDR2 YNNKEL, per germline (reference sequence). The CDR3 region is CASSQRGGGYGYTF. DNA for the CDR3: TGTGCCAGCAGCCAGAGAGGGGGCGGCTATGGCTACACCTTC.

The rearrangement uses TRBV25-1 and TRBJ1-3; D gene ambiguous. Germline values: CDR1 MGHDK, CDR2 SYGVNS. The ends were cut back, 3 bases at V and 0 bases at J, with 9 bases in the middle. This CDR3 spans 15 amino acids. Written as DNA, the CDR3 is TGTGCCAGCAGTGACACGACGGGCTCTGGAAACACCATATATTTT. Encoded protein: CASSDTTGSGNTIYF.

The chain joins TRBV19 to TRBJ1-3, with D unresolved. This CDR3 is built from 12 residues. Germline CDR1 is LNHDA and CDR2 is SQIVND (reference sequence). Here the CDR3 DNA reads TGTGTTGTTCGATCGAGAGGAAACACCATATATTTT. This codes for CVVRSRGNTIYF.

The chain employs TRBV24-1 and TRBJ2-1, with 7 bases lining up with TRBD2. Germline trimming cut 0 bases from V and 8 bases from J; bases unmatched to any gene: 0. Germline CDR1 reads KGHDR; CDR2 reads SFDVKD. This CDR3 contains 13 residues. CDR3: CATSDLGGDEQFF. The CDR3 coding sequence is TGTGCCACCAGTGATTTGGGGGGGGATGAGCAGTTCTTC.

The rearrangement uses TRBV6-5 and TRBJ1-1; D unresolved. Germline assignment: CDR1 MNHEY and CDR2 SVGAGI. The V end was cut by 2 bases, the J end by 3 bases, with 10 bases between. The CDR3 covers 14 residues. The CDR3 DNA is TGTGCCAGCAGTTACGCAGAGGGTGACACTGAAGCTTTCTTT. It is translated as CASSYAEGDTEAFF.

The DNA of the CDR3 is TGCGCCAGCAGCCCGGGGACTAGCGGGGGGCTACGGGCGCAGTATTTT. It translates to CASSPGTSGGLRAQYF. The chain links TRBV5-1 to TRBJ2-3, with 15 nucleotides matching TRBD2. CDR3 size: 16 residues. Germline CDR1 is SGHRS and CDR2 is YFSETQ. V lost 4 bases and J lost 10; bases outside the gene matches: 10.

The V gene is TRBV10-3, the J gene TRBJ1-5; D remains unclear. The CDR3 loop spans 17 amino acids. With 0 bases removed from V and 6 bases from J, the gap between germline ends came to 18 bases. Germline V gene sequence: CDR1 ENHRY, CDR2 SYGVKD. The CDR3 DNA follows: TGTGCCATCAGTGAGTCGAAGATGGATTACGGTTCTCAGCCCCAGCATTTT. It yields the protein CAISESKMDYGSQPQHF.

The chain links TRBV7-9 to TRBJ2-5; 9 nucleotides match TRBD1. CDR3 length: 13 residues. V lost 5 bases, J lost 13 bases, and 11 bases stayed unmatched. Looked up from germline, CDR1 is SEHNR and CDR2 is FQNEAQ (reference sequence). The CDR3 loop reads CASSPGQGSRSYF. The DNA of the CDR3 is TGTGCCAGCAGCCCTGGACAGGGGTCCCGATCGTACTTC.

This clone showed up just once. The chain employs TRBV15 and TRBJ2-7; 7 bases fit TRBD1. The CDR3 sequence is 15 residues long. V shed 6 bases and J 3 bases; nucleotides not matched to a gene: 11. The germline gives CDR1 LNHNV, CDR2 YYDKDF (reference sequence). The CDR3 bases are TGTGCCACCAGACCCCACAGGGGTGGAATCTACGAGCAGTACTTC. Protein: CATRPHRGGIYEQYF.